This T cell receptor (beta chain) originates from a study of T cell repertoires in cytomegalovirus infection. Study summary: CMV infection plus the matching HLA type was flagged by public TCR beta signatures.

With respect to this clonotype: Antigen unknown.

The CDR3 consists of 14 residues. Germline CDR1 is MNHNY and CDR2 is SVGAGI (reference sequence). The V and J ends lost 4 bases and 5 bases respectively, with 13 bases between them. Study-level points and caveats: The study found HLA-C-restricted CMV-specific TCR beta clonotypes dominating the ex vivo response.

TCRdb itself ran the reads through MiXCR, one entry per CDR3 protein. Of 150,000 to 200,000 distinct CDR3 sequences listed, approximately 15% were seen once; the top ten hold roughly a quarter. The clonotype was recovered from a human donor in good health (CMV status not recorded). Some clones in this sample may be carry-over from other donors' samples. Sequencing was carried out using PBMCs. This sequence joins TRBV6-6 and TRBJ2-3; possibly TRBD1 or TRBD2 for D (6 bases each). The CDR3 DNA is TGTGCCAGCAGTTGGGGGGCTGTAGGAGATACGCAGTATTTT. Translated, it gives CASSWGAVGDTQYF.